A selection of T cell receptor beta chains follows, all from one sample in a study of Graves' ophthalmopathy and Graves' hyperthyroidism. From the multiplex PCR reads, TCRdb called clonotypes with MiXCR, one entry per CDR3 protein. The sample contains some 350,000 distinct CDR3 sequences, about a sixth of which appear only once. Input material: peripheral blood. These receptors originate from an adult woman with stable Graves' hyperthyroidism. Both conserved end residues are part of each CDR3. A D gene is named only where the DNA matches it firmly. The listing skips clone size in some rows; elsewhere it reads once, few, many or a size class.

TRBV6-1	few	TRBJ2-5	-	TGTGCCAGCAGTGAATCGGCCAGACTCCAAGAGACCCAGTACTTC	CASSESARLQETQYF
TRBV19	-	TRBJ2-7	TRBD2	TGTGCCAGTAGCGTCGGACTAGCGGTCTTATACGAGCAGTACTTC	CASSVGLAVLYEQYF
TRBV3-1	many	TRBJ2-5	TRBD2	TGTGCCAGCAGCCAAGTCGTTAAGCGGGATCAAGAGACCCAGTACTTC	CASSQVVKRDQETQYF
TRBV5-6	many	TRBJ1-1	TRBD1	TGTGCCAGCAGCCGAGGACAGGGGGGGAACACTGAAGCTTTCTTT	CASSRGQGGNTEAFF
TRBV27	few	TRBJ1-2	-	TGTGCCAGCAGTTCCGGCCCCGCCAGGGGCTATGGCTACACCTTC	CASSSGPARGYGYTF
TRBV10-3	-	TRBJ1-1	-	TGTGCCATCAGTTCGACAGGACCCACTGAAGCTTTCTTT	CAISSTGPTEAFF
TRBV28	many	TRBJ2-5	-	TGTGCCAGCAGGCGATTAAGGGCAGGCCAAGAGACCCAGTACTTC	CASRRLRAGQETQYF
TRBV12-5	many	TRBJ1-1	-	TGTGCTAGTGGTTCAACAGGGAACACTGAAGCTTTCTTT	CASGSTGNTEAFF
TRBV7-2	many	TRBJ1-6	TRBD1	TGTGCCAGCAGCTCAACCCCTCCAGGGGGTTCACCCCTCCACTTT	CASSSTPPGGSPLHF
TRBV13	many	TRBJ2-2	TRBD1	TGTGCCAGCAGGGACAGACAGGGGGTAAACACCGGGGAGCTGTTTTTT	CASRDRQGVNTGELFF
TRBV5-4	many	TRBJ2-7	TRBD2	TGTGCCAGCAGCTTCGGTCTACCGGGACTAGGCGAGCAGTACTTC	CASSFGLPGLGEQYF
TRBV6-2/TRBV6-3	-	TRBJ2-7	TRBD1	TGTGCCAGCAGCTTTGGGACAGGGGGCGTGAGTTACGAGCAGTACTTC	CASSFGTGGVSYEQYF
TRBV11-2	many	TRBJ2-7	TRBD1	TGTGCCAGCAGCTCGGGACAGGACTACGAGCAGTACTTC	CASSSGQDYEQYF
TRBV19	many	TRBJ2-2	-	TGTGCCAGTAGTCCGCTCGGGAACACCGGGGAGCTGTTTTTT	CASSPLGNTGELFF
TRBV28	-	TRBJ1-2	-	TGTGCCAGCAGTCCACAGGTTAACTATGGCTACGCCTTC	CASSPQVNYGYAF
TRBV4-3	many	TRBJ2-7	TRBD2	TGCGCCAGCAGCCAAGGGGTTTCGGGACTACCTTCCGAGCAGTACTTC	CASSQGVSGLPSEQYF
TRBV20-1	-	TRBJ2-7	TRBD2	TGCAGTGCTAGATCGCCATCTAGCGGTCCCTACGAGCAGTACTTC	CSARSPSSGPYEQYF
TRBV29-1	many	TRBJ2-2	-	TGCAGCGTTGGAAGTCCAGGGTGGACCGGGGAGCTGTTTTTT	CSVGSPGWTGELFF
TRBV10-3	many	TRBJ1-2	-	TGTGCCATCAGTGAGTCGAACTATGGCTACACCTTC	CAISESNYGYTF
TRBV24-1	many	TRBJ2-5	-	TGTGCCACCAGGGACTCGGGTGGGGGGACCCAGTACTTC	CATRDSGGGTQYF
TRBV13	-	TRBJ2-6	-	TGTGCCAGCAGGGGTGGGTCAGCAGGATCTGGGGCCAACGTCCTGACTTTC	CASRGGSAGSGANVLTF
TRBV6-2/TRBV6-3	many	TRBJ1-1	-	TGTGCCAGCATACGACGCGGTGAAGCTTTCTTT	CASIRRGEAFF
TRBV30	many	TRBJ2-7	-	TGTGCCTGGAGTAATGTTAGGGGGGGCGCGCCCCGAAGCTCCTACGAGCAGTACTTC	CAWSNVRGGAPRSSYEQYF
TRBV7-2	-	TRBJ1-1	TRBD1	TGTGCCAGCAGCCCTGGAGGGACAGTGAACACTGAAGCTTTCTTT	CASSPGGTVNTEAFF
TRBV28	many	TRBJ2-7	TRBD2	TGTGCCAGCAGCCGGACTAGCCCTCCTGGGGAGCAGTACTTC	CASSRTSPPGEQYF
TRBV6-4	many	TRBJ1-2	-	TGTGCCAGCAGAAAAAATCGAGGGGACCGAGTACCAGGAACTACTAACTATGGCTACACCTTC	CASRKNRGDRVPGTTNYGYTF
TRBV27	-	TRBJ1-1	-	TGTGCCAGCAGAAGGACGGGCACTGAAGCTTTCTTT	CASRRTGTEAFF
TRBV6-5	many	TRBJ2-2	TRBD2	TGTGCCAGCAGTTTTGGGCGGGAGGGAACCGGGGAGCTGTTTTTT	CASSFGREGTGELFF
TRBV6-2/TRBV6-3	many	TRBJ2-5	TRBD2	TGTGCCAGCAGCGATACTAGCGGATCTCAAGAGACCCAGTACTTC	CASSDTSGSQETQYF
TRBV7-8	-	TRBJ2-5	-	TGTGCCAGCAGCTTAGCGGGGTTAGGGCCGGGTAAAGAGACCCAGTACTTC	CASSLAGLGPGKETQYF
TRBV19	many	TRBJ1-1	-	TGTGCCAGTTACACAACAGCCTCGAACCCGAACACTGAAGCTTTCTTT	CASYTTASNPNTEAFF
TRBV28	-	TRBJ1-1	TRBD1	TGTGCCAGCAGTTCGGGGGACAGGACCTACACTGAAGCTTTCTTT	CASSSGDRTYTEAFF
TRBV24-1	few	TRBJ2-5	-	TGTGCCACCAGTGATTCTGACGGGGAGTACTTC	CATSDSDGEYF